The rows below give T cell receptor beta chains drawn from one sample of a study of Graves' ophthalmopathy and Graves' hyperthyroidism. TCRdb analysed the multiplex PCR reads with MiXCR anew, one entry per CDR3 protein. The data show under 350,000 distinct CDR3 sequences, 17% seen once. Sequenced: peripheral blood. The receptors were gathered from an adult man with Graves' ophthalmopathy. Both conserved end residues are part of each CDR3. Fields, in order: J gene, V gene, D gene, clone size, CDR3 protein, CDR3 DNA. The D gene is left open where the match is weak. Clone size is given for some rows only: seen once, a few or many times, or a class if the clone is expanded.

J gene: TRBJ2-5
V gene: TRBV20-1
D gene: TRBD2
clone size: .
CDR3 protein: CSAPGGLAGSQETQYF
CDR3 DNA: TGCAGTGCTCCCGGGGGACTAGCGGGGTCCCAAGAGACCCAGTACTTC

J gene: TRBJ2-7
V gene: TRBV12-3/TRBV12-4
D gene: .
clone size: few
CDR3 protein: CASSLSLAYEQYF
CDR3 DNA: TGTGCCAGCAGTTTGTCCCTTGCCTACGAGCAGTACTTC

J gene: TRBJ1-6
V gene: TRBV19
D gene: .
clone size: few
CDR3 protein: CASSMAGPGPRRSPLHF
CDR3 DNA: TGTGCCAGTAGTATGGCGGGACCGGGGCCGAGGAGATCACCCCTCCACTTT

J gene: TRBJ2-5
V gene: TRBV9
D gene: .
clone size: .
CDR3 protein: CASSLQDTAGGTQYF
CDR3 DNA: TGTGCCAGCAGCTTACAGGACACCGCCGGTGGGACCCAGTACTTC

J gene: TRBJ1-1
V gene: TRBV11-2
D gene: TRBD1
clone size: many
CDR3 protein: CASSLEGQQNTEAFF
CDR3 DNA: TGTGCCAGCAGCTTAGAGGGACAGCAGAACACTGAAGCTTTCTTT

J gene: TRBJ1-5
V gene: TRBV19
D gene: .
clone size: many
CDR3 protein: CASEQGYNQPQHF
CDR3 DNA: TGTGCCAGTGAACAGGGTTATAATCAGCCCCAGCATTTT

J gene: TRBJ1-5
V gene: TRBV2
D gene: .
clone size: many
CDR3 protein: CASSTIIRVQPQHF
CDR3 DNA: TGTGCCAGCAGTACGATTATCCGGGTGCAGCCCCAGCATTTT

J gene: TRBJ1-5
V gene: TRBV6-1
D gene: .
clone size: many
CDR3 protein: CASHEPVWNQPQHF
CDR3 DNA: TGTGCCAGCCATGAACCGGTATGGAATCAGCCCCAGCATTTT

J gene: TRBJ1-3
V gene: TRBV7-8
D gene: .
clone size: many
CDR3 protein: CASSLALSSGNTIYF
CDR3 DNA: TGTGCCAGCAGCTTAGCGCTGAGCTCTGGAAACACCATATATTTT

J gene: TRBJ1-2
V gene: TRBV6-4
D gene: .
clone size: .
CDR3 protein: CASSDRDANYGYTF
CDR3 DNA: TGTGCCAGCAGTGACAGGGATGCCAACTATGGCTACACCTTC

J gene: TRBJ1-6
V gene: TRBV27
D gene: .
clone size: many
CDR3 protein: CASSPVGNSPLHF
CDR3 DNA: TGTGCCAGCAGCCCTGTCGGTAATTCACCCCTCCACTTT

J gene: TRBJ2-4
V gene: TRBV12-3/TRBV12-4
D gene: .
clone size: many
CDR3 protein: CASSLSGNKNIQYF
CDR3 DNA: TGTGCCAGCAGTTTGTCGGGGAACAAAAACATTCAGTACTTC

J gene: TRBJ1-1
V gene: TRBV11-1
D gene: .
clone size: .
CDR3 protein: CASSLALGEGMNTEAFF
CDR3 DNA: TGTGCCAGCAGCTTAGCGCTCGGTGAGGGGATGAACACTGAAGCTTTCTTT

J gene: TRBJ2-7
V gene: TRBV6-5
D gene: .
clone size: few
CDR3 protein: CASSVLTGRTLVF
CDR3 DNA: TGTGCCAGCAGTGTACTAACGGGGCGGACTCTGGTCTTC

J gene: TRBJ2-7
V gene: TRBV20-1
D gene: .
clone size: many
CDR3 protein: CSARTAYEQYF
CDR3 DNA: TGCAGTGCCAGGACAGCCTACGAGCAGTACTTC

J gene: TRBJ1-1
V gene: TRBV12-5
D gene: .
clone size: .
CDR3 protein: CASGLGGRGAFF
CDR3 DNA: TGTGCTAGTGGTTTGGGGGGTAGGGGAGCTTTCTTT

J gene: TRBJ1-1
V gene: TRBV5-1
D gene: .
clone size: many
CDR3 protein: CASSLEGFAEAFF
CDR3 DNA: TGCGCCAGCAGCTTGGAGGGGTTCGCTGAAGCTTTCTTT

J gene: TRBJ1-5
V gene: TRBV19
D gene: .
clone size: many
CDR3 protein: CASSLRSGLLGNQPQHF
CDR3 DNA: TGTGCCAGTAGTCTCCGGTCGGGACTGCTAGGCAATCAGCCCCAGCATTTT

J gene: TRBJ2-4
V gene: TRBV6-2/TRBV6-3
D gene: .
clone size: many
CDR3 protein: CASSYYGSRSVIQYF
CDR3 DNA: TGTGCCAGCAGTTACTATGGCAGCAGATCGGTAATTCAGTACTTC

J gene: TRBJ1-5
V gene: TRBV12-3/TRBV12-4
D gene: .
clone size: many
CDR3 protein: CASSLAGGFDQPQHF
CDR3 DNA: TGTGCCAGCAGTTTGGCAGGTGGGTTCGATCAGCCCCAGCATTTT

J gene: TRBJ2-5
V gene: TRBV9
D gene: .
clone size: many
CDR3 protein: CASSVGATQETQYF
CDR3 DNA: TGTGCCAGCAGCGTAGGGGCAACACAAGAGACCCAGTACTTC

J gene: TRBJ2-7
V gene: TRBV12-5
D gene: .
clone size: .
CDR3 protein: CASGSTPYEQYF
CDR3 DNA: TGTGCTAGTGGTTCAACACCCTACGAGCAGTACTTC

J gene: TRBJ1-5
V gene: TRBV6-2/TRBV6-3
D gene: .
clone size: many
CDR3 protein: CASSCVGHRVPIGNQPQHF
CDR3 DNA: TGTGCCAGCAGTTGTGTAGGACACAGGGTCCCCATAGGGAATCAGCCCCAGCATTTT

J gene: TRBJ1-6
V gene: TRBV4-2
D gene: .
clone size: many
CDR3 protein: CASSQRLNSPLHF
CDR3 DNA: TGTGCCAGCAGCCAGCGACTGAATTCACCCCTCCACTTT

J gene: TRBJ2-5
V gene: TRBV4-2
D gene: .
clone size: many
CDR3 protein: CASSQDLTGETQYF
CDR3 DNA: TGTGCCAGCAGCCAAGACCTCACTGGGGAGACCCAGTACTTC

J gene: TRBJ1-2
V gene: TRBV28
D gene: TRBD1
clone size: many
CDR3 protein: CASSFNLFGRGREDGYTF
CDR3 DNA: TGTGCCAGCAGTTTTAATCTTTTTGGCAGGGGGCGAGAAGATGGCTACACCTTC

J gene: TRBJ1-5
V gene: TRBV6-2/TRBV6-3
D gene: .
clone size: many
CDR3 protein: CASTRTGAGRQPQHF
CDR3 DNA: TGTGCCAGCACCCGGACGGGGGCCGGGCGTCAGCCCCAGCATTTT

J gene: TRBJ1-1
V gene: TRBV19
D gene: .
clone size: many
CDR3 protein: CASSITNMDTEAFF
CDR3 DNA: TGTGCCAGTAGTATCACCAATATGGACACTGAAGCTTTCTTT

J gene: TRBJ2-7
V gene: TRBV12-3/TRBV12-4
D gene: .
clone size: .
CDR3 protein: CASSPRDGLSYEQYF
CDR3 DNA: TGTGCCAGCAGTCCCCGGGACGGACTTTCCTACGAGCAGTACTTC

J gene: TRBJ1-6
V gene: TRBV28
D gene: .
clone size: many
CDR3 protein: CASSSPLDGSRNSPLHF
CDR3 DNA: TGTGCCAGCAGTTCCCCCCTGGACGGCTCCCGGAATTCACCCCTCCACTTT

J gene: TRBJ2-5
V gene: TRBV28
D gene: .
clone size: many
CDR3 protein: CASSSQGLRETQYF
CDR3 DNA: TGTGCCAGCAGTTCGCAGGGGTTACGAGAGACCCAGTACTTC

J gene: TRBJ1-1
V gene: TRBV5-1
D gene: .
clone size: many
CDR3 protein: CASSLSGQMNTEAFF
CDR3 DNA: TGCGCCAGCAGCTTGTCGGGACAAATGAACACTGAAGCTTTCTTT

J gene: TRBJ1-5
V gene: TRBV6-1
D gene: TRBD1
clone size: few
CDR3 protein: CASSDFGTGVRQPQHF
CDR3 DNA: TGTGCCAGCAGCGATTTCGGGACAGGGGTTCGTCAGCCCCAGCATTTT

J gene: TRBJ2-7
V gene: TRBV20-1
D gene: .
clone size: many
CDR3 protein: CSARGQRYEQYF
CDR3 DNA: TGCAGTGCTAGAGGTCAAAGGTACGAGCAGTACTTC

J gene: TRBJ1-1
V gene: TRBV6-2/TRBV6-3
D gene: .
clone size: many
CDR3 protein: CASSPHFDLNTEAFF
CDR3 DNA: TGTGCCAGCAGTCCCCACTTTGATCTGAACACTGAAGCTTTCTTT

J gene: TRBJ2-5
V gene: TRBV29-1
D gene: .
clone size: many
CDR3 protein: CSVDLGSETQYF
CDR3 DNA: TGCAGCGTTGATCTGGGGTCGGAGACCCAGTACTTC